This TCR beta chain was sequenced for a study of metastatic and nonmetastatic thyroid tumors. This CDR3 contains 15 residues. CDR1 LGHNT and CDR2 FRNRAP come from the germline V gene. Points from the study as a whole: When malignant thyroid tumors were compared with benign nodules, TCR beta diversity was reportedly significantly higher in the malignant tumors. This held in both blood and tumor samples.

How the authors handled the data: CDR3 was compared across clinicopathological groups, and the resulting differences were used to build a distant-metastasis classifier for papillary thyroid cancer. Using MiXCR, TCRdb re-called clones from the PCR reads. The V and J calls reflect TCRdb's pipeline rather than the authors' work. Of some 64,000 clones listed, approximately 4.1% were seen once; the top ten hold about 22%. As for this clone: Its cognate antigen is unknown. The junction and the germline gene differ at one end; a read error may be behind it.

The entire patient cohort was treatment-naive prior to thyroid surgery. This sequence was found in a female donor with papillary thyroid cancer or a benign thyroid nodule (not recorded which). Some clones in this sample may be carry-over from other donors' samples. The sample was blood. The chain uses TRBV12-5 and TRBJ1-5; 9 bases align to TRBD1. Written as DNA, the CDR3 is TGTGCTAGTGATGGGACAGGGAGTAGCAATCACCCCCAGCATTTT. Its translation is CASDGTGSSNHPQHF. The full variable domain, rest sourced from reference TRBV12-5 and TRBJ1-5, is DARVTQTPRHKVTEMGQEVTMRCQPILGHNTVFWYRQTMMQGLELLAYFRNRAPLDDSGMPKDRFSAEMPDATLATLKIQPSEPRDSAVYFCASDGTGSSNHPQHFGDGTRLSIL.